This T cell receptor beta chain was sequenced during a study of OX40 agonist ivuxolimab in advanced cancers. Overall study results and limits: Clonal expansion was seen in CD4+ and CD8+ blood T cells by week 6 at 0.1 to 3.0 mg/kg.

Trimming took 1 base from V and 6 from J; bases not matched to a gene: 9. This CDR3 has 16 amino acids. Germline values: CDR1 SGHRS, CDR2 YFSETQ. With respect to this clone: What it binds is unknown.

Here immunoSEQ multiplex PCR was the method, and the copy in TCRdb shows in-frame clones only, minus some. The sample gives tens of thousands of clones, approximately 88% of which show up once; around 60% is in the top ten. The receptor comes from an adult with an advanced solid tumor such as melanoma, head and neck, liver or kidney cancer. This chain joins TRBV5-1 and TRBJ2-7; 11 positions match TRBD2. This specimen was CD4+ or CD8+ T cells sorted from blood, taken in a trial of the OX40 agonist ivuxolimab. This CDR3 is CASSLLEGTSGIEQYF. The CDR3 region has the DNA TGCGCCAGCAGCTTGTTGGAAGGGACTAGCGGTATCGAGCAGTACTTC. The variable domain in full, completed from reference TRBV5-1 and TRBJ2-7, reads KAGVTQTPRYLIKTRGQQVTLSCSPISGHRSVSWYQQTPGQGLQFLFEYFSETQRNKGNFPGRFSGRQFSNSRSEMNVSTLELGDSALYLCASSLLEGTSGIEQYFGPGTRLTVT.